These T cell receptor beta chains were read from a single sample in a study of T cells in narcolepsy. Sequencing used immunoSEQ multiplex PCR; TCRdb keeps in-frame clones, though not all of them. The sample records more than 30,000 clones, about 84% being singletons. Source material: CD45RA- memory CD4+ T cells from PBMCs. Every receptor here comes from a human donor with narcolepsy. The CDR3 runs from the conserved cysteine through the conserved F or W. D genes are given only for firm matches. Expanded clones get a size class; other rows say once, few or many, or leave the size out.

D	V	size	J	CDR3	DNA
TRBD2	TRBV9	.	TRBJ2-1	CASARLAGSYGNEQFF	TGTGCCAGCGCGCGACTAGCGGGGTCCTATGGCAATGAGCAGTTCTTC
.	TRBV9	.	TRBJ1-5	CASSVGAHGFQPQHF	TGTGCCAGCAGCGTAGGAGCTCACGGGTTCCAGCCCCAGCATTTT
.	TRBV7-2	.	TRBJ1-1	CASSLGFSGGDTEAFF	TGTGCCAGCAGCTTAGGGTTTTCTGGGGGGGACACTGAAGCTTTCTTT
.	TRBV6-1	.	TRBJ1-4	CASSEKAANEKLFF	TGTGCCAGCAGTGAAAAGGCAGCGAATGAAAAACTGTTTTTT
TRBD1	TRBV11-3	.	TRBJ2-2	CASSLGQTNTGELFF	TGTGCCAGCAGCTTGGGACAGACGAACACCGGGGAGCTGTTTTTT
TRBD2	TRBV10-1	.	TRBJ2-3	CASSDGGGTDTQYF	TGCGCCAGCAGTGACGGGGGGGGGACAGATACGCAGTATTTT
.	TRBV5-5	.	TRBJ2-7	CASSLGGYEQYF	TGTGCCAGCAGCTTGGGGGGTTACGAGCAGTACTTC
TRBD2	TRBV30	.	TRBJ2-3	CAWTTSGGAPSQYF	TGTGCCTGGACTACTAGCGGGGGGGCCCCATCGCAGTATTTT
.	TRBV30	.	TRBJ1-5	CAWDRSDSNQPQHF	TGTGCCTGGGACAGGAGCGATAGCAATCAGCCCCAGCATTTT
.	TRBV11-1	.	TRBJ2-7	CASSLTSGRFYEQYF	TGTGCCAGCAGCCTAACCTCCGGGCGGTTCTACGAGCAGTACTTC
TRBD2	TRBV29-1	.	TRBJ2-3	CSVQLAGGQYF	TGCAGCGTACAACTAGCGGGGGGGCAGTATTTT
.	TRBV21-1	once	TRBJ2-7	CASSNRDRVDEQYF	TGTGCCAGCAGCAACCGGGACAGGGTGGACGAGCAGTACTTC
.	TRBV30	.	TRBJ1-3	CAWSRADGNTIYF	TGTGCCTGGAGCCGGGCGGATGGAAACACCATATATTTT
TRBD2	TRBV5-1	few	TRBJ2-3	CASSPAGGDTQYF	TGCGCCAGCAGCCCCGCGGGAGGGGATACGCAGTATTTT
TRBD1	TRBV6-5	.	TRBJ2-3	CASSYWGQGVIGTQYF	TGTGCCAGCAGTTACTGGGGACAGGGGGTGATTGGTACGCAGTATTTT
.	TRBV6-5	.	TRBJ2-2	CASRASSSPGELFF	TGTGCCAGCAGAGCTAGTAGTTCCCCCGGGGAGCTGTTTTTT
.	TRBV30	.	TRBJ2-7	CAWRPARTLYEQYF	TGTGCCTGGAGACCAGCCCGGACCCTCTACGAGCAGTACTTC
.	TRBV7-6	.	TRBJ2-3	CASSPQVRGTDTQYF	TGTGCCAGCAGCCCCCAGGTGAGGGGCACAGATACGCAGTATTTT
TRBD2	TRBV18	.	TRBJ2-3	CASSPSAGGDTQYF	TGTGCCAGCTCACCTTCCGCGGGGGGAGATACGCAGTATTTT
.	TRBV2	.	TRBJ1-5	CASSVGQGYSNQPQHF	TGTGCCAGCAGTGTGGGGCAGGGATATAGCAATCAGCCCCAGCATTTT
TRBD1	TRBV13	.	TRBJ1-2	CASSLGTGLDGYTF	TGTGCCAGCAGCTTGGGGACAGGGTTGGATGGCTACACCTTC
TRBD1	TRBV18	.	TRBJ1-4	CASSPIGQGADEKLFF	TGTGCCAGCTCACCCATTGGGCAGGGGGCGGATGAAAAACTGTTTTTT
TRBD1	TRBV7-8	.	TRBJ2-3	CASSPRDRADTQYF	TGTGCCAGCAGCCCAAGGGACAGGGCAGATACGCAGTATTTT
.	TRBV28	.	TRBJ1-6	CASRFPGTTYNSPLHF	TGTGCCAGCAGATTCCCCGGGACAACCTATAATTCACCCCTCCACTTT
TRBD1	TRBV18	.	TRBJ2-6	CASSDRAGANVLTF	TGTGCCAGCTCGGACAGGGCAGGGGCCAACGTCCTGACTTTC
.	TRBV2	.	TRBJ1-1	CASSVLGPEAFF	TGTGCCAGCAGTGTACTGGGGCCTGAAGCTTTCTTT
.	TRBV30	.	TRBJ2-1	CAWSGGTRGNEQFF	TGTGCCTGGAGTGGGGGGACAAGGGGGAATGAGCAGTTCTTC
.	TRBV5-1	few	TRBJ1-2	CASSPVGQALYGYTF	TGCGCCAGCAGCCCGGTTGGGCAGGCCCTCTATGGCTACACCTTC
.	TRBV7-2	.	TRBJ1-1	CASSLGANTEAFF	TGTGCCAGCAGCTTAGGAGCGAACACTGAAGCTTTCTTT
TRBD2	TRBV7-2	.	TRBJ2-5	CASSSGLAGVMETQYF	TGTGCCAGCAGCTCGGGACTAGCGGGGGTAATGGAGACCCAGTACTTC
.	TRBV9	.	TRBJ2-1	CASSGYRPQAEQFF	TGTGCCAGCAGCGGGTACAGGCCCCAGGCTGAGCAGTTCTTC
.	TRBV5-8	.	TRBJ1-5	CASSVGLLPGSNQPQHF	TGTGCCAGCAGCGTGGGACTCCTACCGGGTAGCAATCAGCCCCAGCATTTT
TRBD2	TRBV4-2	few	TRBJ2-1	CASSPGLGTEDEQFF	TGTGCCAGCAGCCCGGGACTAGGCACCGAAGATGAGCAGTTCTTC
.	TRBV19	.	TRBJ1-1	CASRTGRNTEAFF	TGTGCCAGTAGGACAGGACGGAACACTGAAGCTTTCTTT
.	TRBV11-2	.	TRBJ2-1	CASSLARGPYNEQFF	TGTGCCAGCAGCTTAGCCAGGGGCCCCTACAATGAGCAGTTCTTC
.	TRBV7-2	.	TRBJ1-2	CASSLDRVDGYTF	TGTGCCAGCAGCTTAGACAGGGTGGATGGCTACACCTTC
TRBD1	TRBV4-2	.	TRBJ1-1	CASSQDPWSQGGTEAFF	TGTGCCAGCAGCCAAGACCCCTGGAGTCAGGGGGGCACTGAAGCTTTCTTT
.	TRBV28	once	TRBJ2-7	CASSFSGFGQYF	TGTGCCAGCAGTTTCTCAGGGTTCGGGCAGTACTTC
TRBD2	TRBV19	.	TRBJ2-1	CASSIEGWAGGNNEQFF	TGTGCCAGTAGTATAGAAGGCTGGGCGGGGGGGAACAATGAGCAGTTCTTC
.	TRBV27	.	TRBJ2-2	CASALTRDLYAPGELFF	TGTGCCAGCGCATTAACGCGGGACCTGTATGCCCCCGGGGAGCTGTTTTTT
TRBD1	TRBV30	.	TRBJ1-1	CAWSVMGTGSTEAFF	TGTGCCTGGAGTGTGATGGGGACAGGGTCCACTGAAGCTTTCTTT
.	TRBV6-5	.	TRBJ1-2	CASSYGLEFGYTF	TGTGCCAGCAGTTACGGACTAGAGTTTGGCTACACCTTC
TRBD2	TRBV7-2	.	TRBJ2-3	CASSPGLAGSTQYF	TGTGCCAGCAGCCCGGGACTAGCGGGGAGCACGCAGTATTTT
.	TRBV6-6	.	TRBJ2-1	CASSYSLEGRNEQFF	TGTGCCAGCAGTTACTCGTTAGAAGGTCGCAATGAGCAGTTCTTC
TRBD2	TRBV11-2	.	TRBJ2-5	CASSFGTSGRETQYF	TGTGCCAGCAGCTTTGGGACTAGCGGGCGAGAGACCCAGTACTTC
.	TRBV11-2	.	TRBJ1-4	CASTPTGRQPNEKLFF	TGTGCCAGCACCCCGACGGGGCGCCAGCCTAATGAAAAACTGTTTTTT
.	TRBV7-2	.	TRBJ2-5	CASSLHTLYQETQYF	TGTGCCAGCAGCTTACACACCTTGTACCAAGAGACCCAGTACTTC
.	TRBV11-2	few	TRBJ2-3	CASREPGTDTQYF	TGTGCCAGCAGGGAACCGGGCACAGATACGCAGTATTTT
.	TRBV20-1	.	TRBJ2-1	CSARDNEEQFF	TGCAGTGCTAGAGATAATGAGGAGCAGTTCTTC
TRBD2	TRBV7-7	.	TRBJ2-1	CASSPERGYEQFF	TGTGCTAGCAGCCCGGAGCGGGGCTATGAGCAGTTCTTC
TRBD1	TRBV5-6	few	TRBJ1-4	CASSLSTGATNEKLFF	TGTGCCAGCAGCTTGTCTACAGGGGCAACTAATGAAAAACTGTTTTTT
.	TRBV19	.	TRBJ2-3	CASTTGGGTQYF	TGTGCCAGTACAACAGGGGGGGGTACGCAGTATTTT
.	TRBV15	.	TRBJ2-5	CATSSSDTGKTQYF	TGTGCCACCAGCAGTTCGGACACTGGGAAGACCCAGTACTTC
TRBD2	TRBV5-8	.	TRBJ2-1	CASGAGYQYNEQFF	TGTGCCAGCGGAGCGGGATATCAGTACAATGAGCAGTTCTTC
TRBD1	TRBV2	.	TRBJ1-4	CASSPGQAENEKLFF	TGTGCCAGCAGCCCGGGACAGGCGGAGAATGAAAAACTGTTTTTT
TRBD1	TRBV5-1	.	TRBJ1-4	CASKTRTGASNEKLFF	TGCGCCAGCAAGACCCGGACAGGGGCCAGTAATGAAAAACTGTTTTTT
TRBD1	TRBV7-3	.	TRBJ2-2	CASSQNAGGFITGELFF	TGTGCCAGCAGCCAAAACGCAGGGGGCTTTATCACCGGGGAGCTGTTTTTT